This T cell receptor (beta chain) was obtained from a study of OX40 agonist ivuxolimab in advanced cancers. Germline-derived CDR1 and CDR2 are MGHDK and SYGVNS. The CDR3 is 13 amino acids. Trimming removed 7 bases at V and 1 base at J, with 9 bases between. The method was immunoSEQ multiplex PCR; TCRdb's version includes in-frame clones alone and lacks a portion of them. The data show tens of thousands of clones, over 75% seen once. The V and J genes are TRBV25-1 and TRBJ2-3; D is tentatively TRBD1 or TRBD2 (6 bases each). The sequence came from an adult with an advanced solid tumor such as melanoma, head and neck, liver or kidney cancer. This material consisted of CD4+ or CD8+ T cells sorted from blood, taken in a trial of the OX40 agonist ivuxolimab. The CDR3 protein is CASIGGGTDTQYF. The CDR3 nucleotides read TGTGCCAGCATCGGGGGCGGCACAGATACGCAGTATTTT.